The next 21 T cell receptor beta chains were all read from a single sample in a study of cytomegalovirus exposure and HLA in healthy donors. The PCR employed 60 Vbeta primers together with 13 Jbeta primers. Libraries were prepared by immunoSEQ multiplex PCR; TCRdb keeps only in-frame clonotypes and omits some of them. This table has roughly 140,000 clones, roughly 85% appearing once. Material for sequencing was PBMCs. These receptor sequences come from a woman aged 25 to 39 in good health and CMV-seronegative.

The chain is built from TRBV27 and TRBJ1-1; a weak D match, TRBD1 (6 bases). Germline values: CDR1 MNHEY, CDR2 SMNVEV (reference sequence). The ends were cut back, 4 bases at V and 0 bases at J, with 18 bases in the middle. This CDR3 is 17 amino acids long. CDR3 region: CASSYQGMGEMNTEAFF. The CDR3, as DNA: TGTGCCAGCAGTTATCAGGGGATGGGGGAAATGAACACTGAAGCTTTCTTT.

The rearrangement joins TRBV4-1 to TRBJ2-6; 9 nucleotides match TRBD1. Per germline, CDR1 MGHRA and CDR2 YSYEKL. Unmatched junction bases numbered 10, after V lost 4 bases and J lost 0 bases. The CDR3 is 19 amino acids. The CDR3, as DNA: TGCGCCAGCAGCCGAGTGCCTGGACAGGGGAGCTCTGGGGCCAACGTCCTGACTTTC. Protein product: CASSRVPGQGSSGANVLTF.

The table lists this clone with a few counts. Here the CDR3 DNA reads TGTGCCAGCAGCTTAAGAGGGGGCGAAGCTTTCTTT. Its protein product is CASSLRGGEAFF. This rearrangement joins TRBV7-6 to TRBJ1-1; 7 bases are a match to TRBD1. Per germline, CDR1 SGHVS and CDR2 FNYEAQ. The CDR3 spans 12 residues. V lost 2 bases to trimming and J lost 8 bases; unmatched junction nucleotides: 2.

The V call is TRBV2, the J call TRBJ1-1; tentatively, D is TRBD1 (5 bases). The CDR3 runs 13 residues. Germline-derived CDR1 and CDR2 are SNHLY and FYNNEI. With 4 bases removed from V and 5 bases from J, the gap between germline ends came to 11 bases. The CDR3, as DNA: TGTGCCAGCAGTGGATGGGGGGGGACTGAAGCTTTCTTT. Its protein is CASSGWGGTEAFF.

This clone was counted between two and nine times. The CDR3 nucleotides are TGTGCCAGCAGCGCCCCATTTAGCATGAACACTGAAGCTTTCTTT. The encoded protein is CASSAPFSMNTEAFF. The V call is TRBV7-2, the J call TRBJ1-1; no definite D call. The ends were cut back, 5 bases at V and 0 bases at J, with 13 bases in the middle. In germline, CDR1 is SGHTA, CDR2 FQGNSA. The CDR3 is made up of 15 amino acids.

The chain has TRBV2 and TRBJ2-2; TRBD2 is a possible D gene (5 bases). Trimming took 0 bases from V and 5 from J, leaving 13 bases between them. From germline, CDR1 is SNHLY and CDR2 FYNNEI. The CDR3 runs to 16 residues. CDR3 DNA: TGTGCCAGCAGTGAAGCGTACGGGATATCTACCGGGGAGCTGTTTTTT. Residues: CASSEAYGISTGELFF.

CDR3 sequence: CASSRRQGGEKKLFF. The CDR3 DNA follows: TGTGCCAGCAGCAGGCGACAGGGCGGGGAGAAAAAACTGTTTTTT. The rearrangement uses TRBV7-8 and TRBJ1-4, with 7 bases that match TRBD1. The J segment lost 9 bases and the V segment lost 5 bases, leaving 12 bases of the junction unmatched. This CDR3 has 15 residues. Germline values: CDR1 SGHVS, CDR2 FQNEAQ.

The chain is built from TRBV9 and TRBJ2-5, with a tentative D call TRBD2 (5 bases). Germline values: CDR1 SGDLS, CDR2 YYNGEE. V was clipped by 4 bases and J by 0 bases, with 16 bases between them. This CDR3 contains 16 residues. DNA for the CDR3: TGTGCCAGCAGCCTCGGGATAGCGAGGTACCAAGAGACCCAGTACTTC. Its protein product is CASSLGIARYQETQYF.

The chain carries TRBV30 and TRBJ2-7, with TRBD2 identical over 8 bases. The CDR3 consists of 15 residues. V shed 2 bases, J shed 2 bases, and the junction held 8 bases outside the gene matches. CDR1 and CDR2 (germline): GTSNPN, SVGIG (reference sequence). CDR3: CAWSYSAGGPYEQYF. CDR3 coding DNA: TGTGCCTGGAGTTATAGTGCGGGGGGCCCCTACGAGCAGTACTTC.

The chain combines TRBV5-4 with TRBJ1-6; TRBD1 is a possible D gene (6 bases). This CDR3 spans 16 amino acids. CDR1 SGHNT and CDR2 YYREEE come from the germline V gene (reference sequence). V gave up 4 bases and J gave up 4 bases, with 15 bases separating them. CDR3: CASSIPGQRYNSPLHF. CDR3 bases: TGTGCCAGCAGCATTCCGGGACAAAGGTATAATTCACCCCTCCACTTT.

V gene TRBV11-2 combines with J gene TRBJ2-5, with D maybe TRBD1 (5 bases). The J call is uncertain, as TRBJ2-7 better fits the DNA end. The germline V gene encodes CDR1 SGHAT and CDR2 FQNNGV. There are 15 residues in the CDR3. CDR3: CASSIGHTFSYEQYF. CDR3 coding DNA: TGTGCCAGCAGCATCGGACACACGTTCTCCTACGAGCAGTACTTC.

This chain joins TRBV9 and TRBJ1-2, with TRBD1 matching over 7 bases. Germline V gives CDR1 SGDLS, CDR2 YYNGEE. The CDR3 is made up of 15 amino acids. V was pared by 0 bases and J by 8 bases, with 10 bases of the junction left unmatched. CDR3 region: CASSVDAGGPRGYTF. CDR3 nucleotide sequence: TGTGCCAGCAGCGTAGACGCAGGGGGGCCCCGAGGCTACACCTTC.

J is TRBJ1-1 and V is TRBV5-6, with TRBD1 identical over 12 bases. Germline V CDR1 and CDR2: SGHDT, YYEEEE. Unmatched junction bases numbered 7, after V lost 3 bases and J lost 4 bases. There are 16 residues in the CDR3. The CDR3 nucleotides are TGTGCCAGCAGCTGGGGGACAGGGGGCTATGGCACTGAAGCTTTCTTT. This sequence encodes CASSWGTGGYGTEAFF.

The chain couples TRBV7-3 to TRBJ2-6; 7 bases match TRBD1. The CDR3 spans 16 residues. Germline V gene data show CDR1 as SGHTA and CDR2 as FQGTGA. V lost 3 bases and J lost 0; bases outside the gene matches: 2. DNA for the CDR3: TGTGCCAGCAGCTTCGGGACAGCCTCTGGGGCCAACGTCCTGACTTTC. Its protein is CASSFGTASGANVLTF. The whole variable domain, remainder taken from reference TRBV7-3 and TRBJ2-6, is GAGVSQTPSNKVTEKGKYVELRCDPISGHTALYWYRQSLGQGPEFLIYFQGTGAADDSGLPNDRFFAVRPEGSVSTLKIQRTERGDSAVYLCASSFGTASGANVLTFGAGSRLTVL.

The chain links TRBV6-6 to TRBJ2-3; 7 bases agree with TRBD1. The CDR3 totals 12 residues. V shed 6 bases, J shed 3 bases, and the junction held 0 bases outside the gene matches. The germline V gene encodes CDR1 MNHNY and CDR2 SVGAGI (reference sequence). The CDR3 sequence: CASRTGTDTQYF. CDR3 bases: TGTGCCAGCAGGACAGGGACAGATACGCAGTATTTT.

The chain links TRBV5-6 to TRBJ2-1; 14 bases are a match to TRBD2. The CDR3 runs to 17 residues. With 4 bases clipped from V and 4 bases from J, the junction kept 7 bases outside the gene matches. Germline-derived CDR1 and CDR2 are SGHDT and YYEEEE. The CDR3 region is CASSGTGTSGGYNEQFF. CDR3 nucleotides: TGTGCCAGCAGCGGAACCGGGACTAGCGGGGGATACAATGAGCAGTTCTTC.

As for this clone: Additional DNA sequences in this sample encode the identical CDR3. CDR3: CASSPRGDTEAFF. DNA of the CDR3: TGTGCCAGCTCACCACGGGGGGACACTGAAGCTTTCTTT. The chain recombines TRBV18 with TRBJ1-1; the D gene is possibly TRBD1 (5 bases). Trimming shortened V by 1 base and J by 3 bases, and 6 bases separated the two germline ends. This CDR3 is 13 amino acids long. Looked up from germline, CDR1 is KGHSH and CDR2 is LQKENI.

The rearrangement uses TRBV5-4 and TRBJ2-7, with 9 bases aligning to TRBD2. J gave up 5 bases and V 4 bases, and 10 bases lay outside the gene matches. The CDR3 sequence is 15 residues long. Germline-derived CDR1 and CDR2 are SGHNT and YYREEE (reference sequence). CDR3: CASSPGSGGRDEQYF. The CDR3 DNA sequence: TGTGCCAGCAGCCCGGGGAGCGGGGGGAGAGACGAGCAGTACTTC.

This sequence joins TRBV25-1 and TRBJ2-7; 11 bases are a match to TRBD2. With V trimmed by 4 bases and J by 1 base, 6 bases remained unmatched. The V gene's germline CDR1 is MGHDK and CDR2 SYGVNS. The CDR3 runs to 16 residues. CDR3 nucleotide sequence: TGTGCCAGCAGTGTACCGGGACTAGCGGCATCCTACGAGCAGTACTTC. It encodes CASSVPGLAASYEQYF.

The chain recombines TRBV7-6 with TRBJ1-2, with 10 bases fitting TRBD1. With V trimmed by 1 base and J by 7 bases, 0 bases remained unmatched. The germline V gene encodes CDR1 SGHVS and CDR2 FNYEAQ. The CDR3 is 13 residues long. In nucleotides, the CDR3 is TGTGCCAGCAGCTTAGGACAGGGGGCTGGCTACACCTTC. Translation: CASSLGQGAGYTF.

The rearrangement links TRBV5-1 to TRBJ1-3; 7 positions agree with TRBD1. Germline V gene sequence: CDR1 SGHRS, CDR2 YFSETQ. V was clipped by 4 bases and J by 0 bases; unmatched bases: 4. This CDR3 spans 15 amino acids. CDR3: CASSPGQASGNTIYF. CDR3 DNA sequence: TGCGCCAGCAGCCCAGGACAGGCCTCTGGAAACACCATATATTTT.